One sample yielded the 9 T cell receptor beta chains listed below, sequenced in a study of blood T cell repertoires in COVID-19. Only in-frame clones appear in the TCRdb table, and some are missing; sequencing was by immunoSEQ multiplex PCR. The sample yields around 100,000 clones, around 88% seen once. The specimen was peripheral blood. These receptor sequences come from a human donor in a cohort sampled during active COVID-19.

The V gene is TRBV5-6, the J gene TRBJ1-2, with D maybe TRBD1 (6 bases). The germline CDR1 and CDR2 sequences are SGHDT and YYEEEE. There are 12 residues in the CDR3. The V end was cut by 4 bases, the J end by 7 bases, with 11 bases between. The CDR3 is CASSPGGAGYTF. CDR3 in DNA: TGTGCCAGCAGCCCGGGGGGGGCTGGCTACACCTTC. Complete variable domain (other parts from reference TRBV5-6 and TRBJ1-2): DAGVTQSPTHLIKTRGQQVTLRCSPKSGHDTVSWYQQALGQGPQFIFQYYEEEERQRGNFPDRFSGHQFPNYSSELNVNALLLGDSALYLCASSPGGAGYTFGSGTRLTVV.

The chain links TRBV7-2 to TRBJ2-7, with D possibly TRBD1 on 6 matching bases. Trimming pared 5 bases from V and 5 bases from J, leaving 13 bases between. CDR1 is SGHTA and CDR2 is FQGNSA in the germline V gene. The CDR3 contains 13 residues. This CDR3 is CASSGDRSDEQYF. CDR3 nucleotide sequence: TGTGCCAGCAGCGGCGACAGGTCGGACGAGCAGTACTTC.

The V call is TRBV19, the J call TRBJ2-2; TRBD2 matches at 14 bases. The CDR3 is 17 residues long. The trim removed 6 bases at V and 5 bases at J, leaving 8 bases unmatched. Germline lookup yields CDR1 LNHDA and CDR2 SQIVND (reference sequence). The CDR3 region is CASRPGTSGSLTGELFF. In DNA, the CDR3 is TGTGCCAGTAGACCCGGGACTAGCGGGAGCTTGACCGGGGAGCTGTTTTTT.

The rearrangement links TRBV7-2 to TRBJ1-3, with TRBD1 as a possible D gene (6 bases). V was trimmed by 2 bases and J by 0 bases, leaving 8 bases between them. Germline V CDR1 and CDR2: SGHTA, FQGNSA. The CDR3 is 15 amino acids. The CDR3 here is CASSLRDNSGNTIYF. CDR3 bases: TGTGCCAGCAGCTTACGGGACAACTCTGGAAACACCATATATTTT.

This chain links TRBV12-3 or TRBV12-4 with TRBJ2-1, with D tentatively TRBD2 (6 bases). V was pared by 3 bases and J by 7 bases, with 7 bases between. This CDR3 is built from 12 residues. CDR3 loop: CASSFGRNEQFF. The CDR3 nucleotides are TGTGCCAGCAGTTTCGGGAGAAATGAGCAGTTCTTC.

V and J are TRBV19 and TRBJ1-5, with a weak D call TRBD1 (5 bases). Germline V gene sequence: CDR1 LNHDA, CDR2 SQIVND (reference sequence). Trimming removed 0 bases at V and 7 bases at J, with 13 bases between. The CDR3 is 15 residues long. CDR3 amino acids: CASSIDQPGRQPQHF. The CDR3 DNA reads TGTGCCAGTAGTATAGATCAGCCAGGGCGGCAGCCCCAGCATTTT.

The chain is built from TRBV5-1 and TRBJ2-3, with D perhaps matching TRBD1 (6 bases). Germline V gene data show CDR1 as SGHRS and CDR2 as YFSETQ. V was shortened by 6 bases and J by 14 bases, with 22 bases between the two germline ends. The CDR3 is 13 amino acids. The CDR3 region is CASTSLGPGQTYF. The CDR3 coding sequence is TGCGCCAGCACCTCCCTTGGGCCGGGACAAACGTATTTT.

The rearrangement links TRBV28 to TRBJ2-2, with 13 nucleotides matching TRBD2. The CDR3 is 20 amino acids. The V gene end was trimmed by 2 bases and the J gene end by 0 bases; junction bases not matched to a gene: 9. The germline V gene has CDR1 MDHEN and CDR2 SYDVKM. In DNA, the CDR3 is TGTGCCAGCAGTTTAAGGCGACTAGCGGGAGGAACAACGAACACCGGGGAGCTGTTTTTT. The encoded protein is CASSLRRLAGGTTNTGELFF.

This clone showed up many times. The chain recombines TRBV9 with TRBJ2-2; D not resolved. V was clipped by 4 bases and J by 2 bases, with 6 bases between them. CDR3 length: 13 residues. Germline CDR1 SGDLS, CDR2 YYNGEE. CDR3 residues: CASSSLNTGELFF. DNA of the CDR3: TGTGCCAGCAGCTCACTAAACACCGGGGAGCTGTTTTTT.